The clone carrying this TCR beta chain was observed a few times. Its antigen is not known. V lost 4 bases, J lost 5 bases, and 6 bases stayed unmatched. The CDR3 contains 17 residues. Per germline, CDR1 LGHNA and CDR2 YSLEER. These data originate in a study of beta chain features in type 1 diabetes. Study context: In age, gender and cell yields, patients were similar to healthy donors. Sorted cells, more than 95,000,000 in number, were examined across all samples.

Study-level findings and limits: VDJ junctions from patients with type 1 diabetes contained fewer insertions and more deletions. Moderately but significantly shorter TCRB CDR3s were found in Type 1 diabetes patients in all four CD4+ subsets.

There was one heparinised blood draw per donor, averaging roughly 110 mL. All of the isolated RNA was reverse transcribed, so expressed TCRB transcripts were sequenced. Sequencing was performed with immunoSEQ multiplex PCR; in TCRdb, only in-frame clones are kept and a portion is missing. The sample lists a few hundred thousand clones, roughly a tenth occurring once. The chain combines TRBV4-3 with TRBJ2-3; 16 bases are shared with TRBD2. The TCR was taken from a man under 40 with type 1 diabetes. Source material: central memory CD4+ T cells from blood. The CDR3 nucleotides read TGCGCCAGCAGCCGCTCGGGACTAGCGGGAGGGGAAGATACGCAGTATTTT. This translates into CASSRSGLAGGEDTQYF.